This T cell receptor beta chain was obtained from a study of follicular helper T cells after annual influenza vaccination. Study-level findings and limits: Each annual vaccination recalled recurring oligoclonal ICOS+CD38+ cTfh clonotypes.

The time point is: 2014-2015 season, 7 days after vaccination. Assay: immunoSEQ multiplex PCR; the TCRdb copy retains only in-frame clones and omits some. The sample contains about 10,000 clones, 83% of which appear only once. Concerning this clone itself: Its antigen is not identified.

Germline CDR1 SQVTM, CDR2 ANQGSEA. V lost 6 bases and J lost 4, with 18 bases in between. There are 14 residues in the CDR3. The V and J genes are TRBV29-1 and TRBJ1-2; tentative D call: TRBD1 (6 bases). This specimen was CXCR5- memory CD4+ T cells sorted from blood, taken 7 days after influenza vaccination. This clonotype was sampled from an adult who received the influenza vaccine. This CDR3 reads CSVEGGRALYGYTF. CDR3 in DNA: TGCAGCGTAGAGGGGGGCAGGGCGCTCTATGGCTACACCTTC. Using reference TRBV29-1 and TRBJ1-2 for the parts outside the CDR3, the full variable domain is SAVISQKPSRDICQRGTSLTIQCQVDSQVTMMFWYRQQPGQSLTLIATANQGSEATYESGFVIDKFPISRPNLTFSTLTVSNMSPEDSSIYLCSVEGGRALYGYTFGSGTRLTVV.